These 26 T cell receptor beta chains originate from one sample sequenced in a study of cytomegalovirus exposure and HLA in healthy donors. PCR used 60 Vbeta primers and 13 Jbeta primers. Assay: immunoSEQ multiplex PCR; the TCRdb copy retains only in-frame clones and omits some. The table records some 190,000 clones, around 80% of them present only once. Sequenced sample: PBMCs. The source is a girl between 10 and 17 years old in good health and CMV-seropositive.

This chain connects TRBV9 to TRBJ2-3, with D hard to call. This CDR3 spans 13 amino acids. The ends were cut back, 0 bases at V and 1 base at J, with 3 bases in the middle. The V gene's germline CDR1 is SGDLS and CDR2 YYNGEE. Here the CDR3 reads CASSVVGTDTQYF. The CDR3 region has the DNA TGTGCCAGCAGCGTAGTAGGCACAGATACGCAGTATTTT.

The rearrangement uses TRBV7-2 and TRBJ2-7; D is possibly TRBD2 (6 bases). From germline, CDR1 is SGHTA and CDR2 FQGNSA. The CDR3 loop spans 14 amino acids. The V end was cut by 3 bases, the J end by 2 bases, with 11 bases between. For the CDR3, the DNA is TGTGCCAGCAGCTTCGGGGGTCGCACCTACGAGCAGTACTTC. Translating it yields CASSFGGRTYEQYF.

This sequence joins TRBV6-6 and TRBJ1-5; D possibly corresponds to TRBD1 (6 bases). Germline-derived CDR1 and CDR2 are MNHNY and SVGAGI (reference sequence). The V and J ends lost 6 bases and 7 bases respectively, with 22 bases between them. The CDR3 has 16 amino acids. The CDR3 spells CASRGFGGRERQPQHF. CDR3 bases: TGTGCCAGCAGGGGTTTCGGGGGGCGGGAGAGACAGCCCCAGCATTTT.

The chain uses TRBV5-1 and TRBJ1-3; D call uncertain. Trimming stripped 2 bases from V and 0 bases from J, with 12 bases between. The CDR3 runs 16 residues. Germline CDR1 is SGHRS and CDR2 is YFSETQ. In DNA, the CDR3 is TGCGCCAGCAGCTTTTCCGGGTCTCTCTCTGGAAACACCATATATTTT. Translating gives CASSFSGSLSGNTIYF. Full variable domain (missing parts from reference TRBV5-1 and TRBJ1-3): KAGVTQTPRYLIKTRGQQVTLSCSPISGHRSVSWYQQTPGQGLQFLFEYFSETQRNKGNFPGRFSGRQFSNSRSEMNVSTLELGDSALYLCASSFSGSLSGNTIYFGEGSWLTVV.

The chain is built from TRBV7-9 and TRBJ1-5; D is unresolved. Between the trimmed V and J ends, which lost 6 bases and 1 base, there was a span of 13 bases. Germline V gives CDR1 SEHNR, CDR2 FQNEAQ (reference sequence). The CDR3 runs to 15 residues. Here the CDR3 reads CASSPPGSSNQPQHF. In DNA, the CDR3 is TGTGCCAGCAGTCCGCCGGGATCAAGCAATCAGCCCCAGCATTTT.

The V gene is TRBV4-2, the J gene TRBJ2-7; D is ambiguous. From germline, CDR1 is LGHNA and CDR2 YNFKEQ. The CDR3 contains 14 residues. The germline V and J ends were trimmed by 4 bases and 0 bases, with 10 bases remaining between them. The CDR3 DNA follows: TGTGCCAGCAGCCCACTGCTTGACTCCTACGAGCAGTACTTC. Its protein product is CASSPLLDSYEQYF.

This rearrangement joins TRBV7-9 to TRBJ1-3, with no clear D. Per the germline V gene, CDR1 is SEHNR and CDR2 is FQNEAQ (reference sequence). This CDR3 contains 15 residues. Trimming pared 5 bases from V and 1 base from J, leaving 12 bases between. The CDR3 region is CASSPRGVSGNTIYF. The CDR3 region has the DNA TGTGCCAGCAGCCCGCGCGGGGTTTCTGGAAACACCATATATTTT.

This clone has more than one count but fewer than ten. J is TRBJ2-2 and V is TRBV7-6; 8 nucleotides match TRBD1. Trimming took 5 bases from V and 9 from J; bases not matched to a gene: 8. CDR1 SGHVS and CDR2 FNYEAQ come from the germline V gene. CDR3 size: 14 residues. The CDR3 DNA follows: TGTGCCAGCAGCGGACAGGGTTCAAGTAGGGAGCTGTTTTTT. Translation: CASSGQGSSRELFF.

This clone is a singleton in its sample. The chain employs TRBV5-6 and TRBJ2-1, with D tentatively TRBD2 (6 bases). Germline V gene data show CDR1 as SGHDT and CDR2 as YYEEEE. V was pared by 5 bases and J by 3 bases, with 18 bases between. This CDR3 region has 16 residues. In nucleotides, the CDR3 is TGTGCCAGCAGTCTTCCGGGACTTCTTAACTACAATGAGCAGTTCTTC. It is translated as CASSLPGLLNYNEQFF.

The chain couples TRBV5-1 to TRBJ2-6, with D hard to call. Germline V gene data show CDR1 as SGHRS and CDR2 as YFSETQ. Trimming pared 0 bases from V and 0 bases from J, leaving 7 bases between. The CDR3 has 16 amino acids. CDR3 in amino acids: CASSLEAFSGANVLTF. The CDR3 DNA is TGCGCCAGCAGCTTGGAAGCCTTCTCTGGGGCCAACGTCCTGACTTTC.

The V and J genes are TRBV11-1 and TRBJ2-7; 10 nucleotides agree with TRBD2. V dropped 4 bases and J dropped 2; count of bases not matched to a gene: 5. CDR3 length: 15 amino acids. In germline, CDR1 is SGHAT, CDR2 FQDESV (reference sequence). The DNA for the CDR3 is TGTGCCAGCAGCTCCGGGACTAGCGCTACCTACGAGCAGTACTTC. Its protein is CASSSGTSATYEQYF.

The V call is TRBV11-3, the J call TRBJ1-1; 7 bases are shared with TRBD1. The CDR3 has 17 residues. V lost 5 bases, J lost 0 bases, and 12 bases stayed unmatched. Germline V lookup: CDR1 SGHNT, CDR2 YENEEA. CDR3 bases: TGTGCCAGCAGCCCAGGGGGGCAGGGTCTCATGAACACTGAAGCTTTCTTT. This gives the protein CASSPGGQGLMNTEAFF.

The V call is TRBV27, the J call TRBJ2-7, with 11 bases aligning to TRBD2. The germline V gene encodes CDR1 MNHEY and CDR2 SMNVEV (reference sequence). The CDR3 loop spans 16 amino acids. V lost 5 bases to trimming and J lost 2 bases; unmatched junction nucleotides: 8. CDR3 nucleotides: TGTGCCAGCAGTCTCCGGACTAGCGGGCAAGCCTACGAGCAGTACTTC. Protein product: CASSLRTSGQAYEQYF.

This rearrangement joins TRBV6-1 to TRBJ2-3, with 10 bases lining up with TRBD2. There are 15 residues in the CDR3. CDR1 and CDR2 (germline): MNHNS, SASEGT. J lost 6 bases, V lost 1 base, and 4 bases had no gene match. The CDR3 DNA is TGTGCCAGCAGTGAAGGCCTAGCGGGAGCTGATACGCAGTATTTT. Its translation: CASSEGLAGADTQYF.

J is TRBJ2-7 and V is TRBV16; 9 bases agree with TRBD1. This CDR3 has 13 residues. Per germline, CDR1 KGHSY and CDR2 FQNENV. V dropped 3 bases and J dropped 7; count of bases not matched to a gene: 4. The CDR3 coding sequence is TGTGCCAGCAGCCACACGGACAGGGGAGAGCAGTACTTC. It translates to CASSHTDRGEQYF.

V gene TRBV7-8 combines with J gene TRBJ2-7; 10 bases agree with TRBD1. V lost 5 bases to trimming and J lost 7 bases; unmatched junction nucleotides: 11. The CDR3 loop spans 15 amino acids. The V gene's germline CDR1 is SGHVS and CDR2 FQNEAQ. For the CDR3, the DNA is TGTGCCAGCAGCAGATGGGACAGGGGCGGCGGAGAGCAGTACTTC. Encoded protein: CASSRWDRGGGEQYF.

The genes are TRBV5-1 and TRBJ1-2; 8 bases are shared with TRBD1. There are 14 residues in the CDR3. Germline lookup yields CDR1 SGHRS and CDR2 YFSETQ. Trimming cost V 4 bases and J 3 bases; bases outside gene matches: 5. For the CDR3, the DNA is TGCGCCAGCAGCCGGACAGGGAGGGACTATGGCTACACCTTC. Residues: CASSRTGRDYGYTF.

The J gene is TRBJ2-1, the V gene TRBV15; 10 bases fit TRBD2. Trimming took 3 bases from V and 12 from J; bases not matched to a gene: 14. The CDR3 spans 16 residues. Germline V gives CDR1 LNHNV, CDR2 YYDKDF (reference sequence). The CDR3 nucleotides read TGTGCCACCAGCAGCGGACTAGCGGTAGGAGTAGGGGTGCAGTTCTTC. It codes for CATSSGLAVGVGVQFF.

The chain couples TRBV5-8 to TRBJ2-7; 9 bases are shared with TRBD1. V gave up 5 bases and J gave up 5 bases; unmatched junction bases: 17. From germline, CDR1 is SGHTS and CDR2 YDEGEE. The CDR3 totals 17 residues. The CDR3 here is CASRRNLRTGGVHEQYF. DNA for the CDR3: TGTGCCAGCAGGCGCAACCTACGCACAGGGGGCGTCCACGAGCAGTACTTC.

The V gene is TRBV7-9, the J gene TRBJ2-1; D perhaps matches TRBD2 (6 bases). The CDR3 contains 11 residues. The V gene lost 7 bases and the J gene lost 9 bases, with 10 bases spanning the gap. The germline V gene encodes CDR1 SEHNR and CDR2 FQNEAQ (reference sequence). The CDR3 region is CASTGGIEQFF. CDR3 sequence (DNA): TGTGCCAGCACCGGCGGGATTGAGCAGTTCTTC.

The V gene is TRBV6-1, the J gene TRBJ1-2; TRBD1 matches at 7 bases. CDR1 and CDR2 from the germline V gene are MNHNS and SASEGT. There are 15 residues in the CDR3. With 4 bases clipped from V and 4 bases from J, the junction kept 9 bases outside the gene matches. CDR3 in DNA: TGTGCCAGCAGTGTAGGGGGCGGGACTCCCTATGGCTACACCTTC. Residues: CASSVGGGTPYGYTF.

V is TRBV19 and J is TRBJ2-2; 9 nucleotides agree with TRBD2. V shed 1 base, J shed 7 bases, and the junction held 10 bases outside the gene matches. CDR1 is LNHDA and CDR2 is SQIVND in the germline V gene (reference sequence). This CDR3 spans 17 amino acids. The CDR3 reads CASSIVRGSGSGGELFF. CDR3 bases: TGTGCCAGTAGTATAGTCCGCGGTAGCGGGAGTGGCGGGGAGCTGTTTTTT. Combining the CDR3 with reference TRBV19 and TRBJ2-2 gives the whole variable domain DGGITQSPKYLFRKEGQNVTLSCEQNLNHDAMYWYRQDPGQGLRLIYYSQIVNDFQKGDIAEGYSVSREKKESFPLTVTSAQKNPTAFYLCASSIVRGSGSGGELFFGEGSRLTVL.

V usage is TRBV27 and J usage is TRBJ1-1, with TRBD1 matching 8 bases. The germline V gene has CDR1 MNHEY and CDR2 SMNVEV (reference sequence). Trimming cost V 6 bases and J 11 bases; bases outside gene matches: 11. The CDR3 loop spans 13 amino acids. The CDR3 DNA is TGTGCCAGCAGGACAGGGGCCGCTTCTCCGGCTTTCTTT. It is translated as CASRTGAASPAFF.

In this sample, this clone turned up once. This chain links TRBV25-1 with TRBJ2-2, with 8 bases identical to TRBD1. The CDR3 runs 15 residues. Germline CDR1 is MGHDK and CDR2 is SYGVNS. The J segment lost 4 bases and the V segment lost 4 bases, leaving 5 bases of the junction unmatched. The CDR3 sequence: CASSVPGTGTGELFF. CDR3 in DNA: TGTGCCAGCAGTGTACCCGGGACAGGCACCGGGGAGCTGTTTTTT.

This clone was observed a handful of times. The chain couples TRBV5-4 to TRBJ2-6; D gene ambiguous. The CDR3 has 14 amino acids. Germline V lookup: CDR1 SGHNT, CDR2 YYREEE (reference sequence). V was trimmed by 0 bases and J by 4 bases, leaving 5 bases between them. CDR3 nucleotide sequence: TGTGCCAGCAGCTTGGAGAGCGGGGCCAACGTCCTGACTTTC. It is translated as CASSLESGANVLTF. Full variable domain (missing parts from reference TRBV5-4 and TRBJ2-6): ETGVTQSPTHLIKTRGQQVTLRCSSQSGHNTVSWYQQALGQGPQFIFQYYREEENGRGNFPPRFSGLQFPNYSSELNVNALELDDSALYLCASSLESGANVLTFGAGSRLTVL.

This chain joins TRBV7-2 and TRBJ2-5; 7 bases fit TRBD1. V gave up 6 bases and J gave up 3 bases; unmatched junction bases: 7. This CDR3 region has 14 residues. CDR1 is SGHTA, CDR2 FQGNSA, per germline. The CDR3 bases are TGTGCCAGCAGTAAACCGGGACAGAAAGAGACCCAGTACTTC. Translating it yields CASSKPGQKETQYF.